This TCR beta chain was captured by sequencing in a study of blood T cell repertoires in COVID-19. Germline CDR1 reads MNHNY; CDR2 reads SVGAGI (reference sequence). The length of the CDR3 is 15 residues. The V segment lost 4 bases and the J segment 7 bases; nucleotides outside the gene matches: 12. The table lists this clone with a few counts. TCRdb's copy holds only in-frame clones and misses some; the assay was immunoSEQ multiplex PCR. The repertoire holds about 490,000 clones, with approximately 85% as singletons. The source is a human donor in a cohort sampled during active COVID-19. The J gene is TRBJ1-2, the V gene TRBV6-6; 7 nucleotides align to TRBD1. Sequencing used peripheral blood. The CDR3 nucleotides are TGTGCCAGCAGTTCCCACCTGGGACAGATCGGTGGCTACACCTTC. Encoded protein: CASSSHLGQIGGYTF.